This TCR beta chain was recovered during a study of shared clonotypes between healthy human individuals. Splitting the CD4+ cells yielded a CD45RA+ naive subset and a CD45RA-negative memory subset. Only one count was recorded for this clone. Its antigen is unidentified. The study ran the assay at deep level. Produced via immunoSEQ multiplex PCR; TCRdb's table is partial and in-frame only. The data show more than 900,000 clones, approximately 80% seen once. Study-level points and caveats: Estimated richness was generally greater in naive than memory subsets.

The CDR3 has 14 residues. Unmatched junction bases numbered 6, after V lost 5 bases and J lost 10 bases. The germline CDR1 and CDR2 sequences are SGHAT and FQNNGV. The chain employs TRBV11-2 and TRBJ2-1; TRBD2 agrees at 12 bases. Sequencing was performed on memory CD4+ T cells from PBMCs. Regarding subset: CD45RA-negative fraction. The sequence derives from a man in his late teens or twenties in good health. Some clones in this sample may be carry-over from other donors' samples. CDR3 sequence (DNA): TGTGCCAGCAGCACTCTAGCGGGAGGGTACGAGCAGTTCTTC. Translated: CASSTLAGGYEQFF.